These T cell receptor beta chains were read from a single sample in a study of blood T cell repertoires in COVID-19. TCRdb's table, derived via immunoSEQ multiplex PCR, lists solely in-frame clones and lacks some. Of a few hundred thousand clones in the sample, about 90% were seen once. Sample: PBMCs or T cells enriched from blood (not recorded which). These receptors were collected from a woman under 40 who had recovered from COVID-19. The conserved cysteine and the conserved F or W are not part of the CDR3 here. Each record gives: J gene, clone size, V gene, CDR3 protein. Size is stated for part of the rows, as once, few or many counts, or as a class when the clone is expanded.

>TRBJ1-2|once|TRBV5-1
ASSWAENYGYT
>TRBJ2-7|-|TRBV3-1/TRBV3-2
ASSHRGTSGVHEQY
>TRBJ1-2|-|TRBV30
ALTGTGGAWYGYT
>TRBJ1-1|-|TRBV6-5
ATQDNVNTEAF
>TRBJ2-7|-|TRBV15
ATSRDRGLAGGLTYEQY
>TRBJ2-3|-|TRBV7-2
ASSTAGADTQY
>TRBJ1-2|-|TRBV7-2
ASSTLGQLQGYT
>TRBJ2-3|-|TRBV19
ASSILGGGTDTQY
>TRBJ2-7|-|TRBV10-2
ASTDGPGDEQY
>TRBJ1-5|once|TRBV14
ASSQLPQELWIVGNQPQH
>TRBJ2-5|-|TRBV7-9
ASSLEDSRMPVETQY
>TRBJ2-5|few|TRBV4-3
ASSQANGGFETQY
>TRBJ1-5|-|TRBV19
ASTSRQDSNQPQH
>TRBJ1-1|few|TRBV6-2/TRBV6-3
ASSYWASSRTTEAF
>TRBJ2-5|-|TRBV28
ASSLSSPQETQY
>TRBJ2-3|-|TRBV7-7
ASSLGASGGASTDTQY
>TRBJ2-3|-|TRBV21-1
ASTPGLADRRDTQY
>TRBJ2-3|-|TRBV5-1
ASSLGLAGGNTQY
>TRBJ1-6|-|TRBV28
ASRSYNSPLH
>TRBJ2-7|-|TRBV27
ASSQRPGLAGLYEQY
>TRBJ2-2|-|TRBV5-5
ASRPRGNTGELF
>TRBJ2-3|-|TRBV23-1
ASSQIPPGQGSTDTQY
>TRBJ1-1|-|TRBV3-1/TRBV3-2
ASSQWGEGTEAF
>TRBJ1-2|few|TRBV9
ASTLTGEGAGGYT
>TRBJ2-1|-|TRBV7-9
ASSLGRGSYNEQF
>TRBJ1-5|-|TRBV19
ASPYHQPQH
>TRBJ1-1|-|TRBV6-6
ASGGQGAHTEAF